This is a list of T cell receptor beta chains from one sample in a study of T cells in Graves' hyperthyroidism and ophthalmopathy. MiXCR was run by TCRdb on the multiplex PCR reads, yielding one entry per CDR3 protein. The table includes roughly 380,000 distinct CDR3 sequences, 13% detected once. Sequencing input: blood. Receptor source: a young man with Graves' hyperthyroidism that later progressed to Graves' ophthalmopathy. Each CDR3 is given with its conserved first and last residue. The order of the fields is V gene, clone size, J gene, D gene, CDR3 DNA, CDR3 protein. D genes are given only for firm matches. Size is omitted from some rows. Given values are once, few, many or a class for expanded clones.

TRBV3-1	few	TRBJ2-3	.	TGTGCCAGCAGCCAAGACTGGACAAGCACAGATACGCAGTATTTT	CASSQDWTSTDTQYF
TRBV28	.	TRBJ2-7	.	TGTGCCAGCAGTTTCATAGACAGCTACGAGCAGTACTTC	CASSFIDSYEQYF
TRBV29-1	many	TRBJ1-2	TRBD1	TGCAGCGCCCCCGGGACAGAAAACTATGGCTACACCTTC	CSAPGTENYGYTF
TRBV5-5	many	TRBJ2-7	TRBD1	TGTGCCAGCAGCTGGCGGGACAGGGACCCTCTCCGGATTCCCCTGGACGAGCAGTACTTC	CASSWRDRDPLRIPLDEQYF
TRBV6-1	many	TRBJ2-7	TRBD1	TGTGCCAGCGGTCGGGACAGGGAATACGAGCAGTACTTC	CASGRDREYEQYF
TRBV12-3/TRBV12-4	many	TRBJ2-2	TRBD1	TGTGCCAGCACCTTCATCCTGGGACAGAGGGGCACCGGGGAGCTGTTTTTT	CASTFILGQRGTGELFF
TRBV30	many	TRBJ1-1	.	TGTGCCTGTCGGACGGAAAACACTGAAGCTTTCTTT	CACRTENTEAFF
TRBV30	.	TRBJ1-6	TRBD1	TGTGCCTGGAGAGGACAGGGGGAATCACCCCTCCACTTT	CAWRGQGESPLHF
TRBV29-1	.	TRBJ2-4	.	TGCAGCGTTGTCAGACAGGTTGCCAAAAACATTCAGTACTTC	CSVVRQVAKNIQYF
TRBV28	many	TRBJ2-7	TRBD2	TGTGCCAGCAGTTTTGGCGGGGGGGCCGGATACGAGCAGTACTTC	CASSFGGGAGYEQYF
TRBV15	.	TRBJ2-3	.	TGTGCCACCAGCCCTGGGGCCCCTACATATACGCAGTATTTT	CATSPGAPTYTQYF
TRBV28	many	TRBJ2-7	TRBD2	TGTGCCAGCAGTCCAGGACTAGCGGGGACCTACGAGCAGTACTTC	CASSPGLAGTYEQYF
TRBV5-1	.	TRBJ2-7	.	TGCGCCAGCAGCTTGGGGGGGTACGAGGAGTACTTC	CASSLGGYEEYF
TRBV5-6	few	TRBJ1-6	TRBD1	TGTGCCAGCAGCATTCTTCGACAGGGAAATTCACCCCTCCACTTT	CASSILRQGNSPLHF
TRBV2	many	TRBJ2-7	TRBD2	TGTGCCAGCAGTAAACCCCCGAGCCCCCCGGCTAGCGGGGCCCACGAGCAGTACTTC	CASSKPPSPPASGAHEQYF
TRBV11-2	many	TRBJ2-2	.	TGTGCCAGCAGCTTAGGGGAATCCGGGGAGCTGTTTTTT	CASSLGESGELFF
TRBV7-9	.	TRBJ2-5	.	TGTGCCAGCAGCTTAGGTTGGGGGACCCAGTACTTC	CASSLGWGTQYF
TRBV28	few	TRBJ1-4	TRBD1	TGTGCCAGCAGTTCCCGGGACAGGACTAAAGAAAAACTGTTTTTT	CASSSRDRTKEKLFF
TRBV30	few	TRBJ1-6	.	TGTGCCTGGAGCGGGGGGTATGGTTCACCCCTCCACTTT	CAWSGGYGSPLHF
TRBV3-1	few	TRBJ2-1	.	TGTGCCAGCAGCCAATCTTCTCCCGGACAGTGGATTAATGAGCAGTTCTTC	CASSQSSPGQWINEQFF
TRBV2	.	TRBJ2-3	.	TGTGCCAGCCGGTGGTCTGACTACACAGATACGCAGTATTTT	CASRWSDYTDTQYF
TRBV5-1	many	TRBJ2-7	.	TGCGCCAGCAGCTTGACCTACTACGAGCAGTACTTC	CASSLTYYEQYF
TRBV20-1	many	TRBJ1-2	.	TGCAGTGCCCCGGGGAGGAGCGGCTACACCTTC	CSAPGRSGYTF
TRBV28	few	TRBJ2-3	.	TGTGCCAGCACCTCCGGCGGGAGCACAGATACGCAGTATTTT	CASTSGGSTDTQYF
TRBV2	many	TRBJ2-5	.	TGTGCCAGCAGTCAGGAAAACAGCGAAGAGACCCAGTACTTC	CASSQENSEETQYF
TRBV12-3/TRBV12-4	.	TRBJ2-3	.	TGTGCCAGCTTCCGAGGGGATACGCAGTATTTT	CASFRGDTQYF
TRBV7-2	many	TRBJ2-5	TRBD2	TGTGCCAGCAGCCCAGCAATGACTAGCGGGGGCGGGGAGACCCAGTACTTC	CASSPAMTSGGGETQYF
TRBV12-3/TRBV12-4	many	TRBJ1-2	TRBD1	TGTGCCAGCAGTTCCTTTTTCACCAACCCGGGACAGGGCTATGGCTACACCTTC	CASSSFFTNPGQGYGYTF
TRBV20-1	few	TRBJ1-1	.	TGCAGTGCTTCCGGGACCTTGAACACTGAAGCTTTCTTT	CSASGTLNTEAFF
TRBV7-8	once	TRBJ2-2	.	TGTGCCAGCAGGTTCCGTTGGACCGGGGAGCTGTTTTTT	CASRFRWTGELFF
TRBV29-1	many	TRBJ1-4	.	TGCAGCGCTCAAAGCGGCAGGGGTAGTGAAAAACTGTTTTTT	CSAQSGRGSEKLFF
TRBV6-1	many	TRBJ2-7	TRBD2	TGTGCCAGCAGTGTTGCTAGCGGGGGGAACTACGAGCAGTACTTC	CASSVASGGNYEQYF
TRBV28	many	TRBJ1-5	.	TGTGCCAGCAAACTCTCCGGGGGGGCGCGTCAGCCCCAGCATTTT	CASKLSGGARQPQHF
TRBV19	.	TRBJ2-1	.	TGTGCCAGTAGTGTAAGACTGCGGTCCCTGAGCTCCTACAATGAGCAGTTCTTC	CASSVRLRSLSSYNEQFF
TRBV20-1	.	TRBJ2-2	TRBD2	TGCAGTGCTAGAATTCGGGGGGTCTTGAACACCGGGGAGCTGTTTTTT	CSARIRGVLNTGELFF
TRBV24-1	.	TRBJ2-5	TRBD2	TGTGCCACCGGGACTAGCCAAGAGACCCAGTACTTC	CATGTSQETQYF
TRBV3-1	many	TRBJ2-5	.	TGTGCCAGCAGCCGAGCCAGGGCAGCAGAGACCCAGTACTTC	CASSRARAAETQYF